A single sample gave rise to the 28 T cell receptor beta chains below, sequenced in a study of blood T cell repertoires in COVID-19. Clones were sequenced by immunoSEQ multiplex PCR, and TCRdb holds only the in-frame ones, with some missing. Seen here are roughly 25,000 clones, 72% observed once, and the top ten hold approximately 40%. The specimen sequenced was peripheral blood. Receptors were obtained from a woman aged 80 or over with acute or convalescent COVID-19.

V and J are TRBV19 and TRBJ2-7; 7 nucleotides match TRBD2. The ends lost 3 bases at V and 2 bases at J; junction bases unmatched: 4. From germline, CDR1 is LNHDA and CDR2 SQIVND (reference sequence). The CDR3 covers 14 residues. The CDR3 spells CASSITGRAYEQYF. CDR3 nucleotide sequence: TGTGCCAGTAGTATTACGGGGAGGGCCTACGAGCAGTACTTC.

This clone was counted a few times. The V gene is TRBV9, the J gene TRBJ1-6, with TRBD1 as a possible D gene (6 bases). Germline V gene sequence: CDR1 SGDLS, CDR2 YYNGEE. Trimming shortened V by 0 bases and J by 7 bases, and 11 bases separated the two germline ends. The CDR3 is 15 residues long. CDR3 coding DNA: TGTGCCAGCAGCGTAGACAGGGTGAGCAATTCACCCCTCCACTTT. Its translation: CASSVDRVSNSPLHF.

This clone appeared once. J is TRBJ1-2 and V is TRBV18; D may be TRBD1 (5 bases). From germline, CDR1 is KGHSH and CDR2 LQKENI. V dropped 3 bases and J dropped 3 bases, with 8 bases sitting between them. The CDR3 contains 13 residues. The CDR3 nucleotides are TGTGCCAGCTCACCGGGGCGTCACTATGGCTACACCTTC. It is translated as CASSPGRHYGYTF.

The V gene is TRBV5-1, the J gene TRBJ2-3; 10 positions match TRBD2. The germline V gene has CDR1 SGHRS and CDR2 YFSETQ. J gave up 5 bases and V 2 bases, and 8 bases lay outside the gene matches. The CDR3 spans 16 residues. CDR3 DNA: TGCGCCAGCAGCTTCTCAAGCGGGGGGGCAGGAGATACGCAGTATTTT. The encoded protein is CASSFSSGGAGDTQYF. The full variable domain, completed using reference TRBV5-1 and TRBJ2-3, is KAGVTQTPRYLIKTRGQQVTLSCSPISGHRSVSWYQQTPGQGLQFLFEYFSETQRNKGNFPGRFSGRQFSNSRSEMNVSTLELGDSALYLCASSFSSGGAGDTQYFGPGTRLTVL.

The V and J genes are TRBV30 and TRBJ1-3; D might be TRBD1 (5 bases). CDR3 size: 15 residues. CDR1 GTSNPN and CDR2 SVGIG come from the germline V gene (reference sequence). V lost 0 bases and J lost 2, with 11 bases in between. The CDR3 DNA follows: TGTGCCTGGAGTGTACCTCGCAGGGCTGGAAACACCATATATTTT. Residues: CAWSVPRRAGNTIYF. Looking up the rest from reference TRBV30 and TRBJ1-3 gives the full variable domain: SQTIHQWPATLVQPVGSPLSLECTVEGTSNPNLYWYRQAAGRGLQLLFYSVGIGQISSEVPQNLSASRPQDRQFILSSKKLLLSDSGFYLCAWSVPRRAGNTIYFGEGSWLTVV.

This clone was observed once. The V gene is TRBV3-1 (or the pseudogene TRBV3-2), the J gene TRBJ1-1, with D possibly matching TRBD1 (5 bases). The CDR3 sequence is 15 residues long. Per the germline V gene, CDR1 is LGHDT and CDR2 is YNNKEL (reference sequence). V lost 4 bases and J 1 base, leaving 13 bases between the germline ends. The CDR3: CASSLGTGRNTEAFF. Written as DNA, the CDR3 is TGTGCCAGCAGCCTCGGTACAGGACGGAACACTGAAGCTTTCTTT.

The DNA of the CDR3 is TGTGCCAGCAGCCAAGTCGCGTTGTCAACCCATTCACCCCTCCACTTT. Its translation is CASSQVALSTHSPLHF. The J gene is TRBJ1-6, the V gene TRBV4-2; no clear D. The germline V and J ends were trimmed by 1 base and 8 bases, with 15 bases remaining between them. The germline V gene has CDR1 LGHNA and CDR2 YNFKEQ. The CDR3 length is 16 residues.

V is TRBV18 and J is TRBJ1-3; D remains ambiguous. The CDR3 totals 14 residues. CDR1 and CDR2 (germline): KGHSH, LQKENI. Trimming left V 7 bases short and J 0 bases short, with 10 bases between. CDR3 amino acids: CASCDTFSGNTIYF. Here the CDR3 DNA reads TGTGCCAGCTGTGACACCTTCTCTGGAAACACCATATATTTT. The entire variable domain, with the rest obtained from reference TRBV18 and TRBJ1-3, is as follows: NAGVMQNPRHLVRRRGQEARLRCSPMKGHSHVYWYRQLPEEGLKFMVYLQKENIIDESGMPKERFSAEFPKEGPSILRIQQVVRGDSAAYFCASCDTFSGNTIYFGEGSWLTVV.

CDR3 coding DNA: TGCGCCAGCAGCTTAGGACGGGGGGATAACACCGGGGAGCTGTTTTTT. Translating it yields CASSLGRGDNTGELFF. The rearrangement links TRBV5-1 to TRBJ2-2; 7 nucleotides line up with TRBD2. This CDR3 spans 16 amino acids. J gave up 2 bases and V 2 bases, and 6 bases lay outside the gene matches. In germline, CDR1 is SGHRS, CDR2 YFSETQ.

V gene TRBV9 combines with J gene TRBJ2-2; 8 bases line up with TRBD1. Losses at the gene ends were 3 bases for V and 6 bases for J; bases not matched to a gene: 10. Looked up from germline, CDR1 is SGDLS and CDR2 is YYNGEE. CDR3 length: 16 amino acids. The CDR3 DNA reads as TGTGCCAGCAGCGCCGGGGCAGGGGGCGAATCCGGGGAGCTGTTTTTT. Protein sequence: CASSAGAGGESGELFF. Full variable domain (missing parts from reference TRBV9 and TRBJ2-2): DSGVTQTPKHLITATGQRVTLRCSPRSGDLSVYWYQQSLDQGLQFLIQYYNGEERAKGNILERFSAQQFPDLHSELNLSSLELGDSALYFCASSAGAGGESGELFFGEGSRLTVL.

This chain connects TRBV13 to TRBJ1-1; 9 bases align to TRBD1. CDR1 and CDR2 (germline): PRHDT, FYEKMQ (reference sequence). CDR3 length: 15 amino acids. The V segment lost 6 bases and the J segment 4 bases; nucleotides outside the gene matches: 9. CDR3 sequence (DNA): TGTGCCAGCAGGCGACCGGGACAGGGTTCCACTGAAGCTTTCTTT. It translates to CASRRPGQGSTEAFF.

This clone appeared a single time. This chain joins TRBV6-6 and TRBJ2-7; maybe TRBD1 (7 bases). Deletions cut 5 bases from V and 2 bases from J, with 16 bases between. CDR1 and CDR2 from the germline V gene are MNHNY and SVGAGI (reference sequence). This CDR3 is built from 15 residues. The DNA of the CDR3 is TGTGCCAGCAGTCTGGGTGGAGGGGGCACCTACGAGCAGTACTTC. This translates into CASSLGGGGTYEQYF.

The V gene is TRBV12-3 or TRBV12-4, the J gene TRBJ2-7; tentative D call: TRBD1 (5 bases). V gave up 6 bases and J gave up 3 bases, with 12 bases separating them. This CDR3 is 13 amino acids long. CDR3 protein: CASSPDDSYEQYF. The CDR3 coding sequence is TGTGCCAGCAGCCCTGATGACAGCTACGAGCAGTACTTC.

The sample holds a few counts of this clone. The CDR3 is CASSLRVGGDSPLHF. Here the CDR3 DNA reads TGTGCCAGCAGCCTCCGGGTAGGGGGGGACTCACCCCTCCACTTT. The chain employs TRBV7-2 and TRBJ1-6, with D tentatively TRBD1 (6 bases). The CDR3 contains 15 residues. Trimming pared 5 bases from V and 10 bases from J, leaving 18 bases between. CDR1 is SGHTA, CDR2 FQGNSA, per germline.

The chain has TRBV27 and TRBJ2-3; D is perhaps TRBD1 (5 bases). V lost 2 bases and J 3 bases, leaving 9 bases between the germline ends. Germline V gene sequence: CDR1 MNHEY, CDR2 SMNVEV (reference sequence). The CDR3 consists of 14 residues. The CDR3 DNA sequence: TGTGCCAGCAGTTTAGTGGCAGGGACAGATACGCAGTATTTT. Amino acids: CASSLVAGTDTQYF.

The chain recombines TRBV5-6 with TRBJ2-5; D is perhaps TRBD2 (6 bases). V gave up 3 bases and J gave up 7 bases, with 25 bases separating them. CDR3 length equals 17 residues. Germline CDR1 reads SGHDT; CDR2 reads YYEEEE. The CDR3 protein is CASSSPSPVDRGGTQYF. The CDR3 nucleotides are TGTGCCAGCAGCTCCCCTTCCCCGGTCGATCGGGGAGGGACCCAGTACTTC. Full variable domain (missing parts from reference TRBV5-6 and TRBJ2-5): DAGVTQSPTHLIKTRGQQVTLRCSPKSGHDTVSWYQQALGQGPQFIFQYYEEEERQRGNFPDRFSGHQFPNYSSELNVNALLLGDSALYLCASSSPSPVDRGGTQYFGPGTRLLVL.

V gene TRBV5-4 combines with J gene TRBJ2-1; 8 nucleotides match TRBD2. Germline CDR1 reads SGHNT; CDR2 reads YYREEE (reference sequence). The CDR3 runs to 16 residues. V was clipped by 4 bases and J by 5 bases; unmatched bases: 11. CDR3 nucleotides: TGTGCCAGCAGCGGAGGCCCCGCGGGAGGAAACAATGAGCAGTTCTTC. Translated: CASSGGPAGGNNEQFF.

The genes are TRBV29-1 and TRBJ1-2; D remains ambiguous. This CDR3 is built from 11 residues. Germline V lookup: CDR1 SQVTM, CDR2 ANQGSEA. Trimming took 1 base from V and 4 from J, leaving 4 bases between them. CDR3 in amino acids: CSVEATYGYTF. In DNA, the CDR3 is TGCAGCGTTGAAGCTACCTATGGCTACACCTTC. The full variable domain, rest sourced from reference TRBV29-1 and TRBJ1-2, is SAVISQKPSRDICQRGTSLTIQCQVDSQVTMMFWYRQQPGQSLTLIATANQGSEATYESGFVIDKFPISRPNLTFSTLTVSNMSPEDSSIYLCSVEATYGYTFGSGTRLTVV.

The chain employs TRBV3-1 (or the pseudogene TRBV3-2) and TRBJ1-2; no firm D call. Germline values: CDR1 LGHDT, CDR2 YNNKEL (reference sequence). The V end was cut by 3 bases, the J end by 2 bases, with 7 bases between. The CDR3 totals 13 residues. Here the CDR3 reads CASSQGSNYGYTF. The CDR3 nucleotides read TGTGCCAGCAGCCAGGGTAGCAACTATGGCTACACCTTC.

V is TRBV19 and J is TRBJ1-1, with a tentative D call TRBD1 (5 bases). With 6 bases removed from V and 11 bases from J, the gap between germline ends came to 16 bases. Germline lookup yields CDR1 LNHDA and CDR2 SQIVND (reference sequence). The CDR3 is 12 residues long. The CDR3 here is CASSPGLSGAFF. The CDR3 nucleotides read TGTGCCAGTAGCCCGGGACTCTCAGGGGCTTTCTTT.

V is TRBV7-3 and J is TRBJ2-2, with 8 bases that match TRBD2. This CDR3 has 16 amino acids. Germline V gene data show CDR1 as SGHTA and CDR2 as FQGTGA. V gave up 5 bases and J gave up 5 bases; unmatched junction bases: 10. CDR3 nucleotides: TGTGCCAGCAGCCTTACGGGTAGCGGGGTAACCGGGGAGCTGTTTTTT. Residues: CASSLTGSGVTGELFF.

The DNA of the CDR3 is TGTGCCAGTAGTGGTCCGGGACAAGCTTTGGGCAATCAGCCCCAGCATTTT. Its protein is CASSGPGQALGNQPQHF. The genes are TRBV19 and TRBJ1-5; D might be TRBD1 (6 bases). Trimming removed 5 bases at V and 2 bases at J, with 19 bases between. CDR1 is LNHDA, CDR2 SQIVND, per germline (reference sequence). This CDR3 is built from 17 residues.

The chain uses TRBV3-1 (or the pseudogene TRBV3-2) and TRBJ2-7; 9 nucleotides line up with TRBD1. The CDR3 is 15 amino acids. V lost 4 bases to trimming and J lost 4 bases; unmatched junction nucleotides: 8. Germline values: CDR1 LGHDT, CDR2 YNNKEL (reference sequence). The CDR3 spells CASSRSGTGYYEQYF. The DNA of the CDR3 is TGTGCCAGCAGCCGGTCCGGGACAGGGTATTACGAGCAGTACTTC.

This clone came up once. The CDR3 reads CASSRTGAGRQPQHF. The CDR3 DNA sequence: TGTGCCAGTAGTAGAACAGGGGCCGGGCGTCAGCCCCAGCATTTT. The rearrangement joins TRBV19 to TRBJ1-5; 7 bases map to TRBD1. Germline V lookup: CDR1 LNHDA, CDR2 SQIVND (reference sequence). The CDR3 covers 15 residues. V lost 4 bases to trimming and J lost 6 bases; unmatched junction nucleotides: 9.

The chain is built from TRBV4-1 and TRBJ1-1; TRBD1 is a possible D gene (5 bases). V was clipped by 1 base and J by 4 bases, with 19 bases between them. Germline V gives CDR1 MGHRA, CDR2 YSYEKL. This CDR3 has 17 amino acids. The CDR3 region is CASSQGPRQLLGTEAFF. The CDR3 DNA follows: TGCGCCAGCAGCCAAGGGCCTCGACAGCTCCTCGGCACTGAAGCTTTCTTT.

This clone was counted between two and nine times. The CDR3 loop is CASSKGREGQPQHF. The DNA for the CDR3 is TGTGCCAGCAGTAAGGGCAGGGAGGGTCAGCCCCAGCATTTT. The rearrangement joins TRBV2 to TRBJ1-5, with a tentative D call TRBD1 (5 bases). Trimming shortened V by 5 bases and J by 6 bases, and 14 bases separated the two germline ends. The CDR3 has 14 amino acids. Germline V gene sequence: CDR1 SNHLY, CDR2 FYNNEI.

The rearrangement uses TRBV6-2 or TRBV6-3 and TRBJ2-7, with 12 bases fitting TRBD1. This CDR3 comprises 15 residues. Trimming at V came to 1 base and at J to 9 bases, leaving 7 bases not matched to a gene. The V gene's germline CDR1 is MNHEY and CDR2 SVGEGT. The CDR3 DNA is TGTGCCAGCAGTTACTTGGGACAGGGGGCGCCTGGGCAGTACTTC. Amino acids: CASSYLGQGAPGQYF.

The CDR3: CASNSLNEKLFF. The CDR3 bases are TGTGCCAGCAACAGTCTGAATGAAAAACTGTTTTTT. V is TRBV6-5 and J is TRBJ1-4; D is undetermined. Germline V gives CDR1 MNHEY, CDR2 SVGAGI. The CDR3 is made up of 12 amino acids. V lost 7 bases to trimming and J lost 5 bases, with 8 bases between them.